Listed below are T cell receptor beta chains from one sample, sequenced in a study of T cell responses to AZD1222 COVID-19 vaccine. The repertoire was sequenced with immunoSEQ multiplex PCR; TCRdb's copy has only in-frame clones and lacks some. The repertoire consists of 130,000 to 150,000 clones, with about 91% occurring once and the leading ten covering 2.5% to 3%. The sequencing used peripheral blood, collected on day 0 of AZD1222 vaccination. These receptors all stem from an adult in good health. The CDR3 runs from the conserved cysteine through the conserved F or W. D genes are given only for firm matches.

D	J	V	DNA	CDR3
TRBD1	TRBJ1-2	TRBV6-6	TGTGCCAGCAGCCAGACAGGGTGGGATGGCTACACCTTC	CASSQTGWDGYTF
NA	TRBJ1-1	TRBV5-1	TGCGCCAGCAGCTTCGGCAGGGTGGTGGACACTGAAGCTTTCTTT	CASSFGRVVDTEAFF
NA	TRBJ2-2	TRBV7-2	TGTGCCAGCAGCCCAGAGTGGGAGCTGTTTTTT	CASSPEWELFF
TRBD1	TRBJ2-7	TRBV5-4	TGTGCCAGCAGCTCCGGGACAGGGGGAAACTACGAGCAGTACTTC	CASSSGTGGNYEQYF
TRBD1	TRBJ1-1	TRBV4-1	TGCGCCAGCAGCCCGAGGGACAGTAAGAACACTGAAGCTTTCTTT	CASSPRDSKNTEAFF
NA	TRBJ1-2	TRBV20-1	TGCAGTGCCAGTAGTCCATATGGTTATAACTATGGCTACACCTTC	CSASSPYGYNYGYTF
TRBD2	TRBJ2-1	TRBV24-1	TGTGCCACCAGCCTTAGCGGGAGAGGGGGCAATGAGCAGTTCTTC	CATSLSGRGGNEQFF
NA	TRBJ2-1	TRBV25-1	TGTGCCAGCTCGGTAGGGGGGTCCTACAATGAGCAGTTCTTC	CASSVGGSYNEQFF
NA	TRBJ2-3	TRBV7-3	TGTGCCAGCAGCATCGAGGCCGGGAACAGTGGCACAGATACGCAGTATTTT	CASSIEAGNSGTDTQYF
NA	TRBJ1-5	TRBV3-1/TRBV3-2	TGTGCCAGCAGCCAAGAAGTTCGATGGAGCAATCAGCCCCAGCATTTT	CASSQEVRWSNQPQHF
NA	TRBJ2-7	TRBV6-1	TGTGCCAGCAGTGAAAACGGTCTCATCCCCTACGAGCAGTACTTC	CASSENGLIPYEQYF
NA	TRBJ1-2	TRBV24-1	TGTGCCACCAGTGATGGCAGGGCGGCGTTCTATGGCTACACCTTC	CATSDGRAAFYGYTF
NA	TRBJ2-5	TRBV2	TGTGCCTGTACGAAGACAGGATGGCGAGAGACCCAGTACTTC	CACTKTGWRETQYF
NA	TRBJ2-1	TRBV6-5	TGTGCCAGCAGGGGGACGGTTTACAATGAGCAGTTCTTC	CASRGTVYNEQFF
NA	TRBJ2-5	TRBV19	TGTGCCAGTAGTCGCCGTGGTAGGGAGACCCAGTACTTC	CASSRRGRETQYF
TRBD2	TRBJ2-1	TRBV4-1	TGCGCCAGCAGCCATTTAATCGGCGGGGGGTACAATGAGCAGTTCTTC	CASSHLIGGGYNEQFF
TRBD1	TRBJ2-1	TRBV24-1	TGTGCCACCAGTGATCCGCAGAGGACAGGGAACAATGAGCAGTTCTTC	CATSDPQRTGNNEQFF
TRBD1	TRBJ1-2	TRBV5-1	TGCGCCAGCAGCCCCCTGACAGGGAACTATGGCTACACCTTC	CASSPLTGNYGYTF
NA	TRBJ2-3	TRBV27	TGTGCCAGCAGTTTTAGGAGCGGTGGCACAGATACGCAGTATTTT	CASSFRSGGTDTQYF
NA	TRBJ2-1	TRBV6-5	TGTGCCAGCGGCTTTAGGGTAGGTGAGCAGTTCTTC	CASGFRVGEQFF